This TCR beta chain was recorded in a study of human T cells and chemical hapten exposure. On the study more broadly: TCR yields per sample varied mostly from small pooled library volume differences.

Time point indicated: healthy volunteer bleed at 2 weeks. Before extraction, the whole blood was not fractionated, and total RNA was taken from it. This CDR3 is built from 12 residues. V lost 1 base, J lost 10 bases, and 8 bases lay in between. Germline V CDR1 and CDR2: SGHVS, FQNEAQ. In this sample, this clonotype turned up many times. Each CDR3 protein gets one entry after TCRdb re-called the RACE reads with MiXCR. The table includes 50,000 or so distinct CDR3 sequences, about 4.8% detected once. The sequencing input was whole blood. This chain links TRBV7-8 with TRBJ2-1, with D perhaps TRBD2 (5 bases). This receptor was obtained from a human donor in good health. Some clones in this sample may be carry-over from other donors' samples. The CDR3 region has the DNA TGTGCCAGCAGCTTAGATGAGCGGGAGCAGTTCTTC. It specifies CASSLDEREQFF. Using reference TRBV7-8 and TRBJ2-1 for the parts outside the CDR3, the full variable domain is GAGVSQSPRYKVAKRGQDVALRCDPISGHVSLFWYQQALGQGPEFLTYFQNEAQLDKSGLPSDRFFAERPEGSVSTLKIQRTQQEDSAVYLCASSLDEREQFFGPGTRLTVL.